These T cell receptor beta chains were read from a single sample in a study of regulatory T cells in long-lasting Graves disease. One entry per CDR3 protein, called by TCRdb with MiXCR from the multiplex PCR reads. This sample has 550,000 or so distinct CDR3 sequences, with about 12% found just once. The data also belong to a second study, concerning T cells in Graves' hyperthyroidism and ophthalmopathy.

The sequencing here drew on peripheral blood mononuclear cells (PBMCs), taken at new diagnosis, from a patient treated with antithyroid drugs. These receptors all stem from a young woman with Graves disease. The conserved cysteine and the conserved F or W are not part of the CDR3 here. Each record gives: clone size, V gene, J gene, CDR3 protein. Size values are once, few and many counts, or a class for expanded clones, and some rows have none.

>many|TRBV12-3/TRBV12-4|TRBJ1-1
ASSRPFDRGRPRNTEAF
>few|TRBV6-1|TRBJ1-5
AGGQVRGQPQH
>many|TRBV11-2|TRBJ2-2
ASSISLSGELF
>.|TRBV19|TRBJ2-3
ASRPGTSVKDTQY
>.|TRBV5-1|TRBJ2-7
ASSWEGSSYEQY
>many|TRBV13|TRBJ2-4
ASSLVSASSENIQY
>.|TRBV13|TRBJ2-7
ASSQTGFHEQY
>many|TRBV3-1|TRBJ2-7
ASSQDRVHREQY
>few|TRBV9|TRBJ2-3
ASSVGASGYTDTQY
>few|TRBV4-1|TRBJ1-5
ASSQDGGRPNQPQH
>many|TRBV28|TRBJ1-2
ANSYSGSNPYGYT
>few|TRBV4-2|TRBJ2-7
ASSRSTSGINEQY
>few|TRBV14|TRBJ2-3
ASSRQGLRNTDTQY
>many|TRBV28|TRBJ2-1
ASSFLGQVFNEQF
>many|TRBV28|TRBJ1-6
ASSYGTGGNNSPLH
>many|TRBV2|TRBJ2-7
ASSVDIRPEQY
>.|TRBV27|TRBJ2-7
ASSSLGGRLHEQY
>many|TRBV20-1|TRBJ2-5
SANLGTQETQY
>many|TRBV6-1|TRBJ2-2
ASRHTIQSGRARTGELF
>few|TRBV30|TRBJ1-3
AWRNRGYSGNTIY
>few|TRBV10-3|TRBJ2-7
AISLGGDLEQY
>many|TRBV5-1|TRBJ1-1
ASSLYTGGDSVNTEAF
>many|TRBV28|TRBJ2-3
ASSLWFSGRPDTQY
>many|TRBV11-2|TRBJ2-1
ASSRLSGGSYNEQF
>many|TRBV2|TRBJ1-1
ASSHERGKNTEAF
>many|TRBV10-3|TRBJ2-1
AIRPGQGAYNEQF
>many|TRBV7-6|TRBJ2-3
ASSSKVTDTQY
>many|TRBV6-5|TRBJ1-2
ASSFRGLSSYGYT
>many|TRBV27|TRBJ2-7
ASSLRQPYEQY
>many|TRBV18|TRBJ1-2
ASSGDVNYGYT
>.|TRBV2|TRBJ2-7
ASIRSGRRYEQY
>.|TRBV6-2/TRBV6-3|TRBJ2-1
ASSYSHRGNNEQF
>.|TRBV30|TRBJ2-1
AWIGGSNEQF
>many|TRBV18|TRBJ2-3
ASSPGQGSTDTQY
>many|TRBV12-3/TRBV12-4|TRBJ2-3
ASSYSGIFTDTQY
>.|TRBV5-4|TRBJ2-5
ASSLNGGQETQY
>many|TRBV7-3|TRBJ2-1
ASSAQGNEQF
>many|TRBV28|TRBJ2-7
ASRRQGHYEQY
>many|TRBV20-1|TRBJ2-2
SASFLGGTGELF
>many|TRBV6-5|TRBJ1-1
ASSSYTTGEAF
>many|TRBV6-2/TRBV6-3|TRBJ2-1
ASSYSAGRTNNEQF
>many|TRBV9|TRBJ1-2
ASSVDAGGGYGYT
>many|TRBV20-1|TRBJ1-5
SARESPFQPQH
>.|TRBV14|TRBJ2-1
ASSLAIRNEQF
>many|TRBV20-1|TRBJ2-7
SARGGTGVGYEQY
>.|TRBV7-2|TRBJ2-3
ASSSSGTGGDTQY
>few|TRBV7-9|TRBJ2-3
ASSLGSGIGADTQY
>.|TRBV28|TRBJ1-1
ASGMSGGVIPEAF
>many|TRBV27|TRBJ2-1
ASSFRGDNEQF
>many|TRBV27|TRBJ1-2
ASSDRGSYGYT